The present T cell receptor (beta chain) was sequenced within a study of blood T cell repertoires in COVID-19. In the study overall: In each case, the material was cDNA or gDNA derived from T cells, B-cell-depleted T cells, or PBMCs.

Original processing methods: Amplification of reference gene primers provided the estimated nucleated cell counts. Repertoires were generated with immunoSEQ multiplex PCR, while TCRdb's copy carries only in-frame clones and drops some. That table supplies the V and J calls and clone size; D and trimming were determined from the DNA. The data show around 80,000 clones, less than 85% seen once. The source of this sequence is an older woman with acute or convalescent COVID-19. Input material: peripheral blood.

The CDR3 loop is CATSRDQAPGETQYF. CDR3 nucleotides: TGTGCCACCAGCAGAGATCAAGCACCCGGGGAGACCCAGTACTTC. The chain recombines TRBV15 with TRBJ2-5; D unresolved. Germline V CDR1 and CDR2: LNHNV, YYDKDF (reference sequence). V was trimmed by 0 bases and J by 5 bases, leaving 13 bases between them. The CDR3 loop spans 15 amino acids.